These 22 T cell receptor beta chains were sequenced from one sample in a study of blood T cell repertoires in COVID-19. Sequencing was performed with immunoSEQ multiplex PCR; in TCRdb, only in-frame clones are kept and a portion is missing. The table records 40,000 to 50,000 clones, 85% of them present only once. The sample taken for sequencing was peripheral blood. All receptors derive from a man aged 50 to 59 with active COVID-19.

The chain recombines TRBV25-1 with TRBJ1-2; 8 bases are shared with TRBD1. This CDR3 spans 14 amino acids. In germline, CDR1 is MGHDK, CDR2 SYGVNS. V was pared by 2 bases and J by 8 bases, with 7 bases of the junction left unmatched. CDR3 DNA: TGTGCCAGCAGTGAAACTGGACAGGGATGGGGCTACACCTTC. Encoded protein: CASSETGQGWGYTF.

The chain has TRBV19 and TRBJ1-2; 9 nucleotides agree with TRBD1. With 10 bases clipped from V and 8 bases from J, the junction kept 20 bases outside the gene matches. CDR3 length: 16 amino acids. CDR1 is LNHDA, CDR2 SQIVND, per germline (reference sequence). The CDR3 DNA follows: TGTGCCACGATTCCGGGACAGGGTTACGGCGGGAGCGGCTACACCTTC. Translating gives CATIPGQGYGGSGYTF.

The chain links TRBV30 to TRBJ2-3, with D perhaps TRBD2 (5 bases). V was shortened by 0 bases and J by 1 base, with 8 bases between the two germline ends. CDR1 and CDR2 from the germline V gene are GTSNPN and SVGIG (reference sequence). This CDR3 comprises 14 residues. The CDR3 loop reads CAWSVGSGTDTQYF. Here the CDR3 DNA reads TGTGCCTGGAGTGTCGGTAGCGGCACAGATACGCAGTATTTT.

This clone showed up just once. The chain uses TRBV5-3 and TRBJ2-2; 7 bases are shared with TRBD2. TRBV5-3 is an ORF for which the function is uncertain. The CDR3 length is 16 residues. Trimming removed 3 bases from V and 1 base from J; junction bases left unmatched: 6. The CDR3 DNA follows: TGTGCCAGAAGCTCTACCATAGCGGGGAACACCGGGGAGCTGTTTTTT. It is translated as CARSSTIAGNTGELFF.

The J gene is TRBJ2-5, the V gene TRBV27; perhaps TRBD1 as D (6 bases). The length of the CDR3 is 14 residues. The germline V gene encodes CDR1 MNHEY and CDR2 SMNVEV (reference sequence). V lost 6 bases to trimming and J lost 4 bases, with 15 bases between them. CDR3: CASSSQGEGETQYF. Written as DNA, the CDR3 is TGTGCCAGCAGCTCACAGGGAGAAGGAGAGACCCAGTACTTC.

This clone was seen more than once but under ten times. The chain has TRBV15 and TRBJ2-6; weak D call: TRBD1 (5 bases). With 0 bases removed from V and 3 bases from J, the gap between germline ends came to 9 bases. The germline V gene encodes CDR1 LNHNV and CDR2 YYDKDF (reference sequence). CDR3 size: 16 residues. The CDR3 here is CATSRDHRSGANVLTF. CDR3 nucleotides: TGTGCCACCAGCAGAGATCACAGGAGTGGGGCCAACGTCCTGACTTTC. The entire variable domain, with the rest obtained from reference TRBV15 and TRBJ2-6, is as follows: DAMVIQNPRYQVTQFGKPVTLSCSQTLNHNVMYWYQQKSSQAPKLLFHYYDKDFNNEADTPDNFQSRRPNTSFCFLDIRSPGLGDTAMYLCATSRDHRSGANVLTFGAGSRLTVL.

V and J are TRBV7-3 and TRBJ2-1, with 8 bases lining up with TRBD2. CDR1 and CDR2 (germline): SGHTA, FQGTGA. The V gene end was trimmed by 2 bases and the J gene end by 4 bases; junction bases not matched to a gene: 1. The CDR3 has 14 amino acids. CDR3 in amino acids: CASSLSGGYNEQFF. CDR3 bases: TGTGCCAGCAGCTTATCGGGAGGGTACAATGAGCAGTTCTTC.

This rearrangement joins TRBV15 to TRBJ1-3; 11 nucleotides line up with TRBD1. The trim removed 1 base at V and 3 bases at J, leaving 5 bases unmatched. The CDR3 contains 17 residues. Germline V lookup: CDR1 LNHNV, CDR2 YYDKDF (reference sequence). The CDR3 DNA sequence: TGTGCCACCAGCAGAGGCGGGACAGGGGGTTTTGGAAACACCATATATTTT. It specifies CATSRGGTGGFGNTIYF.

The genes are TRBV21-1 and TRBJ2-7; the DNA was not compared with TRBD1, the D call given in the table. TRBV21-1 has pseudogene status. This CDR3 region has 15 residues. CDR3 in amino acids: CASSKGLGRDYEQYF. CDR3 nucleotides: TGTGCCAGCAGCAAAGGTCTGGGCAGGGACTACGAGCAGTACTTC.

This clone was detected once. The chain links TRBV7-2 to TRBJ2-1, with 8 positions matching TRBD2. The J segment lost 10 bases and the V segment lost 5 bases, leaving 13 bases of the junction unmatched. Germline V lookup: CDR1 SGHTA, CDR2 FQGNSA. The CDR3 covers 15 residues. Written as DNA, the CDR3 is TGTGCCAGCAGCAATGGACTAGCAGGAGTTCGGGAGCAGTTCTTC. Amino acids: CASSNGLAGVREQFF.

This clone was observed once. The chain joins TRBV4-3 to TRBJ2-2; a possible D gene is TRBD1 (6 bases). The CDR3 covers 17 residues. Deletions cut 1 base from V and 0 bases from J, with 12 bases between. Germline V CDR1 and CDR2: LGHNA, YSLEER. The DNA of the CDR3 is TGCGCCAGCAGCCAAGGGTATGGGACAACGAACACCGGGGAGCTGTTTTTT. Amino acids: CASSQGYGTTNTGELFF.

The chain carries TRBV10-3 and TRBJ2-7, with TRBD1 as a possible D gene (6 bases). Germline values: CDR1 ENHRY, CDR2 SYGVKD. The CDR3 sequence is 12 residues long. V lost 4 bases, J lost 3 bases, and 7 bases lay in between. For the CDR3, the DNA is TGTGCCATCAGTGTACAGGGCTACGAGCAGTACTTC. Amino acids: CAISVQGYEQYF.

V is TRBV27 and J is TRBJ1-5; D not certain. Trimming removed 3 bases from V and 3 bases from J, with 6 bases in between. Germline-derived CDR1 and CDR2 are MNHEY and SMNVEV (reference sequence). CDR3 length: 13 amino acids. The CDR3, as DNA: TGTGCCAGCAGTTTTAGTTACAATCAGCCCCAGCATTTT. It codes for CASSFSYNQPQHF.

The rearrangement joins TRBV6-2 or TRBV6-3 to TRBJ2-4, with TRBD1 as a possible D gene (5 bases). V was pared by 0 bases and J by 5 bases, with 20 bases between. This CDR3 region has 18 residues. The germline V gene encodes CDR1 MNHEY and CDR2 SVGEGT. CDR3 sequence: CASSYSTARVMPQNIQYF. The CDR3, as DNA: TGTGCCAGCAGTTACTCGACGGCCAGGGTAATGCCCCAAAACATTCAGTACTTC.

The V call is TRBV6-6, the J call TRBJ2-3, with D perhaps TRBD1 (6 bases). This CDR3 has 15 residues. V was pared by 6 bases and J by 4 bases, with 17 bases between. Germline assignment: CDR1 MNHNY and CDR2 SVGAGI (reference sequence). CDR3 nucleotides: TGTGCCAGCAGCTCCAGAGGACAGTCCGCAGATACGCAGTATTTT. This gives the protein CASSSRGQSADTQYF.

The V gene is TRBV6-2 or TRBV6-3, the J gene TRBJ2-7; D not resolved. CDR1 is MNHEY, CDR2 SVGEGT, per germline. V lost 6 bases and J lost 3, with 15 bases in between. The CDR3 has 14 amino acids. This chain's CDR3 is CASSSSLVIYEQYF. The CDR3, as DNA: TGTGCCAGCAGCTCAAGTCTAGTAATCTACGAGCAGTACTTC.

The chain employs TRBV5-1 and TRBJ2-3; D possibly corresponds to TRBD1 (5 bases). This CDR3 spans 15 amino acids. Germline values: CDR1 SGHRS, CDR2 YFSETQ. Deletions cut 1 base from V and 3 bases from J, with 12 bases between. CDR3 coding DNA: TGCGCCAGCAGCTTGTTTGGAGCAGGGACAGATACGCAGTATTTT. Encoded protein: CASSLFGAGTDTQYF.

The chain carries TRBV5-4 and TRBJ2-1, with D possibly TRBD2 on 6 matching bases. The CDR3 has 12 residues. Per germline, CDR1 SGHNT and CDR2 YYREEE (reference sequence). With 3 bases removed from V and 7 bases from J, the gap between germline ends came to 8 bases. CDR3 loop: CASSSAGNEQFF. In DNA, the CDR3 is TGTGCCAGCAGCTCGGCGGGGAATGAGCAGTTCTTC.

The chain employs TRBV9 and TRBJ1-3; 9 nucleotides match TRBD1. CDR1 and CDR2 (germline): SGDLS, YYNGEE. The CDR3 runs 15 residues. V lost 4 bases, J lost 3 bases, and 5 bases stayed unmatched. The DNA of the CDR3 is TGTGCCAGCAGCCCCGGGACAGGGTTTGGAAACACCATATATTTT. Residues: CASSPGTGFGNTIYF.

The chain carries TRBV7-2 and TRBJ2-7; D might be TRBD2 (6 bases). Germline CDR1 and CDR2: SGHTA and FQGNSA. The CDR3 covers 15 residues. The V end was cut by 4 bases, the J end by 2 bases, with 15 bases between. The CDR3 DNA reads TGTGCCAGCAGCTCGGGGCTAGCGTTCGCCTACGAGCAGTACTTC. Protein: CASSSGLAFAYEQYF.

The V gene is TRBV30, the J gene TRBJ2-7; 10 bases match TRBD2. This CDR3 comprises 14 residues. The V gene's germline CDR1 is GTSNPN and CDR2 SVGIG (reference sequence). V was pared by 4 bases and J by 3 bases, with 6 bases of the junction left unmatched. CDR3 sequence reads: CAWMRLAGRYEQYF. CDR3 bases: TGTGCCTGGATGAGACTAGCGGGCCGCTACGAGCAGTACTTC.

This sequence joins TRBV6-4 and TRBJ2-3, with TRBD2 matching over 10 bases. This CDR3 has 18 residues. The trim removed 3 bases at V and 0 bases at J, leaving 9 bases unmatched. Germline CDR1 MRHNA, CDR2 SNTAGT. The CDR3 DNA is TGTGCCAGCAGTGAGCCTAGCGGGAGCTTTGATAGCACAGATACGCAGTATTTT. As protein: CASSEPSGSFDSTDTQYF.